This T cell receptor beta chain was recovered during a study of T cell responses to AZD1222 COVID-19 vaccine. Investigators merged groups given second doses at roughly 4 or roughly 12 weeks. Some clones are missing from TCRdb's copy, which holds only in-frame ones; the method was immunoSEQ multiplex PCR. The sample consists of approximately 140,000 clones, more than 90% of them appearing once. V was cut by 4 bases and J by 2 bases, with 6 bases left in between. Germline V CDR1 and CDR2: SGHDN, FVKESK. This CDR3 has 12 amino acids. Broader study findings: Variant regions that are unmutated are reportedly the target of nearly half of spike-specific TCRs. Repertoire samples came only from after the peak T cell response.

With respect to this clone: What it binds is unknown.

V is TRBV14 and J is TRBJ2-7, with D unresolved. This receptor was taken from an adult who received the AZD1222 COVID-19 vaccine. The source material was peripheral blood, sampled 28 days after the second AZD1222 dose. The CDR3 sequence is CASSLYPYEQYF. The CDR3 DNA is TGTGCCAGCAGCCTCTACCCCTACGAGCAGTACTTC. Looking up the rest from reference TRBV14 and TRBJ2-7 gives the full variable domain: EAGVTQFPSHSVIEKGQTVTLRCDPISGHDNLYWYRRVMGKEIKFLLHFVKESKQDESGMPNNRFLAERTGGTYSTLKVQPAELEDSGVYFCASSLYPYEQYFGPGTRLTVT.